The T cell receptor beta chain described here comes from a study of CD8 T cells in cerebrospinal fluid in Alzheimer's disease. Findings of the study overall: EBV-specific clones were neither the most expanded nor enriched in Alzheimer's patients.

This clonotype is called medium-sized based on its frequency. Its matching antigen is unknown. The CDR3 runs 14 residues. Germline CDR1 WSHSY, CDR2 SAAADI. Participants were all in good physical condition and free of acute infection. Each CDR3 protein gets one entry in TCRdb, which reprocessed the 10x single-cell sequencing reads and gives no DNA. The sample holds over 1,500 distinct CDR3 sequences. This chain links TRBV10-2 with TRBJ2-7; TCRdb's D gene call, TRBD1, goes unchecked for lack of DNA. The sequenced sample consisted of cerebrospinal fluid. This receptor was taken from a human donor with mild cognitive impairment. CDR3 protein: CASRTTGAPYEQYF.